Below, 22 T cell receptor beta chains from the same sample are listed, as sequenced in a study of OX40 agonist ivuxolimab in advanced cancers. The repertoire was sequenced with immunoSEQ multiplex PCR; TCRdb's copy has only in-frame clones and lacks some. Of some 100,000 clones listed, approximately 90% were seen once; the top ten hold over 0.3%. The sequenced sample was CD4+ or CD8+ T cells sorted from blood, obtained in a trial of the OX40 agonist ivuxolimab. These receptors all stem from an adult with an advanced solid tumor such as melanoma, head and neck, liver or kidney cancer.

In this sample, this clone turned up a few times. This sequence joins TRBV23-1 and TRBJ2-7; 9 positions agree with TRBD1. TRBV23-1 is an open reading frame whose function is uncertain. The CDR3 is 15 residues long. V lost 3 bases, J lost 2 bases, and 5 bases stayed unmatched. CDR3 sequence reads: CASSHPRDRAYEQYF. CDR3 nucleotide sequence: TGCGCCAGCAGTCACCCTCGGGACAGGGCCTACGAGCAGTACTTC.

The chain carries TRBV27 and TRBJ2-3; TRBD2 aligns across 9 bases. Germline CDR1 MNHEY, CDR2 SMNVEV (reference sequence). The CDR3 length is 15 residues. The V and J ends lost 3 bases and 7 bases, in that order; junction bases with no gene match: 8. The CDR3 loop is CASSFRTSVGNTQYF. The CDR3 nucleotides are TGTGCCAGCAGTTTTAGGACTAGCGTCGGAAATACGCAGTATTTT.

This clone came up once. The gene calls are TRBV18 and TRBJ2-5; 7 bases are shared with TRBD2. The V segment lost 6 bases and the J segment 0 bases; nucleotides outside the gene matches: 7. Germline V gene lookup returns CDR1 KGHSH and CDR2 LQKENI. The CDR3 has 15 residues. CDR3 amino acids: CASSPLRGDQETQYF. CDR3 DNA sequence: TGTGCCAGCTCGCCGCTTCGGGGGGACCAAGAGACCCAGTACTTC.

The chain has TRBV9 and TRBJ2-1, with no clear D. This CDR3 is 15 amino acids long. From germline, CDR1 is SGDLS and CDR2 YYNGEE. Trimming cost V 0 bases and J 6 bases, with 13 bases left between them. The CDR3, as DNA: TGTGCCAGCAGCGTAGAAATAGGGCCTAGCAATGAGCAGTTCTTC. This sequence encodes CASSVEIGPSNEQFF. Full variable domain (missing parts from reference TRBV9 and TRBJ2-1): DSGVTQTPKHLITATGQRVTLRCSPRSGDLSVYWYQQSLDQGLQFLIQYYNGEERAKGNILERFSAQQFPDLHSELNLSSLELGDSALYFCASSVEIGPSNEQFFGPGTRLTVL.

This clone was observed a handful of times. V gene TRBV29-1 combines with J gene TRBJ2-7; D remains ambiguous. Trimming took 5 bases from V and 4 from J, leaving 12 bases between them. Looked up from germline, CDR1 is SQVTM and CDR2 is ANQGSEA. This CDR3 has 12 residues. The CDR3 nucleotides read TGCAGCGTTACCGGGCCCTTATACGAGCAGTACTTC. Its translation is CSVTGPLYEQYF.

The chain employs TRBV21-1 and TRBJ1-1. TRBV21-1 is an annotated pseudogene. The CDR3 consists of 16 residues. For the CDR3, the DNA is TGTGCCAGCAGCAAGAAAGGTCCCTTACCACCGTTTGAAGCTTTCTTT. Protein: CASSKKGPLPPFEAFF.

CDR3 sequence: CASSIPGQTNYGYTF. DNA of the CDR3: TGTGCCAGTAGTATTCCCGGACAGACTAACTATGGCTACACCTTC. J is TRBJ1-2 and V is TRBV19; a weak D match, TRBD1 (6 bases). The CDR3 runs to 15 residues. V was shortened by 3 bases and J by 0 bases, with 11 bases between the two germline ends. Germline V lookup: CDR1 LNHDA, CDR2 SQIVND (reference sequence).

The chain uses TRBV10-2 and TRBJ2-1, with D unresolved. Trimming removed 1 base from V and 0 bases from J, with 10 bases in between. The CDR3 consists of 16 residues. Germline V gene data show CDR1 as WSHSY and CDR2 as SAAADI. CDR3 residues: CASSEFSSRSYNEQFF. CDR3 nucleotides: TGCGCCAGCAGTGAGTTCAGCAGCCGCTCCTACAATGAGCAGTTCTTC.

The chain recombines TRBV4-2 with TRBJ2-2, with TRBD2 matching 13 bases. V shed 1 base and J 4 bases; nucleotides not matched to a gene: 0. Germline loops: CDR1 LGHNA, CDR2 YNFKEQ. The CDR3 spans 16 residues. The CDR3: CASSQGLAGGTGELFF. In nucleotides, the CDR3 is TGTGCCAGCAGCCAAGGACTAGCGGGAGGCACCGGGGAGCTGTTTTTT.

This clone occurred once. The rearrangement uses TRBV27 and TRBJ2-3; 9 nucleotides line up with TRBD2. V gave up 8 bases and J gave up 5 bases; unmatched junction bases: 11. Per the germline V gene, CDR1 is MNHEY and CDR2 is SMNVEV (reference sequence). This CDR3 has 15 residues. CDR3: CASRRGAGGVDTQYF. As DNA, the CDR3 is TGTGCCAGCCGGCGAGGAGCGGGAGGCGTAGATACGCAGTATTTT.

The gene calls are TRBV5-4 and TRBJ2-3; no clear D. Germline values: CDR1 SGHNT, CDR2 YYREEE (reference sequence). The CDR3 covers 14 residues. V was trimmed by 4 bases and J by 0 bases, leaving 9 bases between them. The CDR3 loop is CASSPFDSTDTQYF. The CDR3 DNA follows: TGTGCCAGCAGCCCCTTTGACAGCACAGATACGCAGTATTTT.

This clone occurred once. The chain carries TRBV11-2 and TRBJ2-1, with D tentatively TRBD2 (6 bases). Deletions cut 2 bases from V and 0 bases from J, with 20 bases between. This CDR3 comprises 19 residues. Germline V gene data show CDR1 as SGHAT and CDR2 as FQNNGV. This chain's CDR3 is CASSLWARRAFSSYNEQFF. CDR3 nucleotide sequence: TGTGCCAGCAGCTTATGGGCCCGGAGGGCTTTCAGCTCCTACAATGAGCAGTTCTTC.

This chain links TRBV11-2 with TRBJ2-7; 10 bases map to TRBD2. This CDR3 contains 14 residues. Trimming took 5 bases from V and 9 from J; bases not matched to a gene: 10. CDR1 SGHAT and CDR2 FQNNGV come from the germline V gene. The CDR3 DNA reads TGTGCCAGCAGCCAAAAGCCTAGCGGGAGTAGGCAGTACTTC. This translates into CASSQKPSGSRQYF.

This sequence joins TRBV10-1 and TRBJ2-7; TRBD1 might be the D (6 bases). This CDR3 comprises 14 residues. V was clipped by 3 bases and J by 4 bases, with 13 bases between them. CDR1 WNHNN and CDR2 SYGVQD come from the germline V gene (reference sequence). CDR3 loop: CASSEGGEVYEQYF. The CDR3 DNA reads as TGCGCCAGCAGTGAAGGGGGAGAGGTATACGAGCAGTACTTC.

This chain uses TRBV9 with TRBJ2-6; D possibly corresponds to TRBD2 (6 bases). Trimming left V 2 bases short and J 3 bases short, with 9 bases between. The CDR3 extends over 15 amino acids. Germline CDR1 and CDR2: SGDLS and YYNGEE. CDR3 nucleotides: TGTGCCAGCAGCGTGGGGGGAATTGGGGCCAACGTCCTGACTTTC. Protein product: CASSVGGIGANVLTF.

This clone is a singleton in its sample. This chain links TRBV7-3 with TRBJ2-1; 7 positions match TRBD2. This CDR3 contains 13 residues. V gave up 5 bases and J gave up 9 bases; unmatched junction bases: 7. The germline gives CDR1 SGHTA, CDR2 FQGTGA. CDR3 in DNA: TGTGCCAGCAGCCCAGGGAGGGACGGTGAGCAGTTCTTC. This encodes CASSPGRDGEQFF. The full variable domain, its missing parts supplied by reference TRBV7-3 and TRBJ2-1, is GAGVSQTPSNKVTEKGKYVELRCDPISGHTALYWYRQSLGQGPEFLIYFQGTGAADDSGLPNDRFFAVRPEGSVSTLKIQRTERGDSAVYLCASSPGRDGEQFFGPGTRLTVL.

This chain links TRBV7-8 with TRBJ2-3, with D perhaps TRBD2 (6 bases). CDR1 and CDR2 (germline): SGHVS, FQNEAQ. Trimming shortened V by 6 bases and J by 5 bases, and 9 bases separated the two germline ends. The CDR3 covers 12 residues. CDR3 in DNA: TGTGCCAGCAGTTCGACTAGAGATACGCAGTATTTT. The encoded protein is CASSSTRDTQYF.

This CDR3 reads CASSTAAGLAGGTQYF. CDR3 DNA sequence: TGTGCCAGTAGTACCGCCGCGGGACTGGCTGGGGGGACCCAGTACTTC. The rearrangement uses TRBV19 and TRBJ2-5, with D maybe TRBD2 (6 bases). Germline CDR1 is LNHDA and CDR2 is SQIVND (reference sequence). This CDR3 region has 16 residues. The V and J ends lost 4 bases and 7 bases respectively, with 22 bases between them.

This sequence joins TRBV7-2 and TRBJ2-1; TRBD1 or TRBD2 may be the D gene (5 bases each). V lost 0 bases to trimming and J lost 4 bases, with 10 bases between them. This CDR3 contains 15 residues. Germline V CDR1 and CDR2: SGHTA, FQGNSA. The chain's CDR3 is CASSLAGTRYNEQFF. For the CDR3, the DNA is TGTGCCAGCAGCTTAGCCGGGACGAGATACAATGAGCAGTTCTTC.

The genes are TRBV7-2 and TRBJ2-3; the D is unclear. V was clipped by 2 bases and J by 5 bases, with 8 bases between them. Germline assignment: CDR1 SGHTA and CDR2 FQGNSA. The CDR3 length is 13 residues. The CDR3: CASSLTRKDTQYF. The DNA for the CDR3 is TGTGCCAGCAGCTTAACACGAAAAGATACGCAGTATTTT.

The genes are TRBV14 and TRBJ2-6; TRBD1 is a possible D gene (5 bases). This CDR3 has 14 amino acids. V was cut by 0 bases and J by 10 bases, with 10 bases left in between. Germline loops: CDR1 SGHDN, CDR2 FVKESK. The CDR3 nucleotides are TGTGCCAGCAGCCAAGAGCGGACACCAAACGTCCTGACTTTC. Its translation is CASSQERTPNVLTF.

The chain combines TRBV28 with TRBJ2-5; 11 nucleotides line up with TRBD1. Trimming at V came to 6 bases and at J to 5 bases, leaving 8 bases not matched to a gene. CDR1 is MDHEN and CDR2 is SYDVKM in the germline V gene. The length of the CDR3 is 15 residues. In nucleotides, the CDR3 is TGTGCCAGCAGCTTGGACAGGGGGCAGTGGGAGACCCAGTACTTC. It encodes CASSLDRGQWETQYF.